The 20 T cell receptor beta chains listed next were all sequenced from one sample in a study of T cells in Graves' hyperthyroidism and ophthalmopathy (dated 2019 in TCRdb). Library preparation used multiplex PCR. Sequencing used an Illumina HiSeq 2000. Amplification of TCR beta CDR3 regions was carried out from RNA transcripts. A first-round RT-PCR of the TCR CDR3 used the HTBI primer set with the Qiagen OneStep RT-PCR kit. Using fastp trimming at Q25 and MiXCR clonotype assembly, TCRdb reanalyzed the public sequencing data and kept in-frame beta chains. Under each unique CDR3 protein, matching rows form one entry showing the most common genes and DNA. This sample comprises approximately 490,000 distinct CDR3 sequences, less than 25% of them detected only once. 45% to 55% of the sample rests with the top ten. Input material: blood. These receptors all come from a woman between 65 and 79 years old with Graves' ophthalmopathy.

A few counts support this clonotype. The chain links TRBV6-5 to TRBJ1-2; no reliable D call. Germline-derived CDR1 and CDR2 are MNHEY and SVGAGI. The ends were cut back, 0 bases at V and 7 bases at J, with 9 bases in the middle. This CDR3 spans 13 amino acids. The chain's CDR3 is CASSYSTSFGYTF. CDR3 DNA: TGTGCCAGCAGTTACTCGACTAGTTTTGGCTACACCTTC.

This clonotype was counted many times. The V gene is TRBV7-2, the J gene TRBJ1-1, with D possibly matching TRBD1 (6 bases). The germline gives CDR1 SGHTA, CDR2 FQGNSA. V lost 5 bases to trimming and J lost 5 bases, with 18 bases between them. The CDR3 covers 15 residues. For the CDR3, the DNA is TGTGCCAGCAGCCTCGAAAAGGGCCAGGGGACTGAAGCTTTCTTT. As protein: CASSLEKGQGTEAFF.

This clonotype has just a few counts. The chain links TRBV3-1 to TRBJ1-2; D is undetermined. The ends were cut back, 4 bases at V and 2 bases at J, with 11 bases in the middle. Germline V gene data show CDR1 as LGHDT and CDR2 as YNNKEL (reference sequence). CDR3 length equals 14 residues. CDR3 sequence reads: CASSPLSQNYGYTF. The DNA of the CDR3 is TGTGCCAGCAGCCCCTTATCACAGAACTATGGCTACACCTTC.

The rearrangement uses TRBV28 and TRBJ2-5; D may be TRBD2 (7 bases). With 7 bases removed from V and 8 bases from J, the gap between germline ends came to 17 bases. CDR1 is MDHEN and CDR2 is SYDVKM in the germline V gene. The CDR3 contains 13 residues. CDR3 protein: CASMSGDKRTQYF. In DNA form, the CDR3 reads TGTGCCAGCATGAGCGGGGACAAGAGAACCCAGTACTTC.

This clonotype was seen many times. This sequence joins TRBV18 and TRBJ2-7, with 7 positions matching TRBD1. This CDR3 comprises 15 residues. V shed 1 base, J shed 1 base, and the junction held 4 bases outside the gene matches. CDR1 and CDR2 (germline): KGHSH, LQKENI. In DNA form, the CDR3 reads TGTGCCAGCTCACCACGACAGGGTCGTTCCTACGAGCAGTACTTC. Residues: CASSPRQGRSYEQYF.

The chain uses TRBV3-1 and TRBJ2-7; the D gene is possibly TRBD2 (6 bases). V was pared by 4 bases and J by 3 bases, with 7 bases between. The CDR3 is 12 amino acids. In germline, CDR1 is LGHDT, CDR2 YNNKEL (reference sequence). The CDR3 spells CASSPGDYEQYF. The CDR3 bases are TGTGCCAGCAGCCCGGGGGACTACGAGCAGTACTTC.

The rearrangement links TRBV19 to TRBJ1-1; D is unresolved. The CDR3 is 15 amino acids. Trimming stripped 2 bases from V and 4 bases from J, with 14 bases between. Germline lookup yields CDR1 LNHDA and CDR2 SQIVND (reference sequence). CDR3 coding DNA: TGTGCCAGTAGTATATTAGACACAGTAAGCACTGAAGCTTTCTTT. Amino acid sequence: CASSILDTVSTEAFF. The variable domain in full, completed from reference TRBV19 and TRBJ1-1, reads DGGITQSPKYLFRKEGQNVTLSCEQNLNHDAMYWYRQDPGQGLRLIYYSQIVNDFQKGDIAEGYSVSREKKESFPLTVTSAQKNPTAFYLCASSILDTVSTEAFFGQGTRLTVV.

The CDR3 DNA reads as TGCGCCAGCAGCGCCGGTACTAGCGGGAGTAAGACAGATACGCAGTATTTT. This sequence encodes CASSAGTSGSKTDTQYF. The V call is TRBV5-1, the J call TRBJ2-3, with 11 bases fitting TRBD2. J gave up 3 bases and V 4 bases, and 10 bases lay outside the gene matches. This CDR3 comprises 17 residues. The germline V gene encodes CDR1 SGHRS and CDR2 YFSETQ.

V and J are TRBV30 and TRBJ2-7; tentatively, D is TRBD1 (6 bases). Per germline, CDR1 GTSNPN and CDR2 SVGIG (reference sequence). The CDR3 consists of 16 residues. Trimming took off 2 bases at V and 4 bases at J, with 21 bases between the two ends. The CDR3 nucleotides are TGTGCCTGGAGTTTCGGATCACAGGGTGGGATTTACGAGCAGTACTTC. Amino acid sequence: CAWSFGSQGGIYEQYF.

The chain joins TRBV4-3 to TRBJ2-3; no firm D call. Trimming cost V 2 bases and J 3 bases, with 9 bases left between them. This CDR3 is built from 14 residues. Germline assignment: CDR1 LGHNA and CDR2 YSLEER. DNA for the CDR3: TGCGCCAGCAGCCAATTGGGGTTTACAGATACGCAGTATTTT. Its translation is CASSQLGFTDTQYF.

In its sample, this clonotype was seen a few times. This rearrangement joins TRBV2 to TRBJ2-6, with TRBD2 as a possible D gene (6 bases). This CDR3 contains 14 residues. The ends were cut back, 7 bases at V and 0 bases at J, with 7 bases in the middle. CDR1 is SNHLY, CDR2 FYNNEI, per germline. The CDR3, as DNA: TGTGCCAGCAAGGAGGGCTCTGGGGCCAACGTCCTGACTTTC. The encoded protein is CASKEGSGANVLTF.

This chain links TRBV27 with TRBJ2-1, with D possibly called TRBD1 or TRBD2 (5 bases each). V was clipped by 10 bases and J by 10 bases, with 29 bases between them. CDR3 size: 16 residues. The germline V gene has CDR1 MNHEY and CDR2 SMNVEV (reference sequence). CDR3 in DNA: TGTGCCACCTGCCGAGAGGGGACCACTAGATTTGCGGAGCAGTTCTTC. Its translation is CATCREGTTRFAEQFF.

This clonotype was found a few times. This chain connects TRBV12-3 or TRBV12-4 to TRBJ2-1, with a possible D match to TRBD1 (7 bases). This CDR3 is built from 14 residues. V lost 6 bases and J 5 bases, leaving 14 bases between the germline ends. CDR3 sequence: CASRTRDSHNEQFF. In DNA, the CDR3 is TGTGCCAGCAGGACTAGGGACAGCCACAATGAGCAGTTCTTC.

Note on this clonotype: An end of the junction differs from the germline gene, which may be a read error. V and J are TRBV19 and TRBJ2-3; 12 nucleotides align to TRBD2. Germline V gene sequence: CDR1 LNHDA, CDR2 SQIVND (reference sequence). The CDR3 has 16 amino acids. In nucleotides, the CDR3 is TGTGCCAGTAGTATAAGCCTAGCGGGAGGGCCAGACACGCAGTATTTT. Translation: CASSISLAGGPDTQYF.

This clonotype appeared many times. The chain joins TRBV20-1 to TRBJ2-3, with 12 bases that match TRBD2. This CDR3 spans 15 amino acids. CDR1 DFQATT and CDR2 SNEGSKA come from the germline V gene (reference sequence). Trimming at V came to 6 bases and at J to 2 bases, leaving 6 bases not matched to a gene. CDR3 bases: TGCAGTGCCACCAGACTAGCGGGAGACACAGATACGCAGTATTTT. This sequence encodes CSATRLAGDTDTQYF.

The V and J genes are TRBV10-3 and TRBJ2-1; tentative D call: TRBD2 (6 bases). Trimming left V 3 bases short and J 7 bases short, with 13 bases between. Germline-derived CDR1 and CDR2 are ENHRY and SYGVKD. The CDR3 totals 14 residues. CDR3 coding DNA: TGTGCCATCAGTGAAGCCGCAAGCGGGAATGAGCAGTTCTTC. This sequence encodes CAISEAASGNEQFF.

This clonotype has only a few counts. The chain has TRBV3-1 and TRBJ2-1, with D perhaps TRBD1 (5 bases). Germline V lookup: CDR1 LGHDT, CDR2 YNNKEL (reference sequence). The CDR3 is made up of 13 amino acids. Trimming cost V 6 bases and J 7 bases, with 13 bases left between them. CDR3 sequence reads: CASSVWGKNEQFF. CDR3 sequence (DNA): TGTGCCAGCAGTGTTTGGGGCAAGAATGAGCAGTTCTTC.

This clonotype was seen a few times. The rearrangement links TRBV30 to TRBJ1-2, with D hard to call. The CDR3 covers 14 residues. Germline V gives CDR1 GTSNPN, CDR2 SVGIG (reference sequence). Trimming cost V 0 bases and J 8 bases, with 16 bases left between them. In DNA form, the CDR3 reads TGTGCCTGGAGTGTATTGGAAGGGATTGGGGGCTACACCTTC. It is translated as CAWSVLEGIGGYTF.

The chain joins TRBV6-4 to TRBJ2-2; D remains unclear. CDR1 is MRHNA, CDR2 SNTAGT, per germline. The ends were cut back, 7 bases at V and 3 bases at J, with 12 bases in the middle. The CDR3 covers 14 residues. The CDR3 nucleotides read TGTGCCAGCATGGCGGCCTCTTACACCGGGGAGCTGTTTTTT. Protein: CASMAASYTGELFF.

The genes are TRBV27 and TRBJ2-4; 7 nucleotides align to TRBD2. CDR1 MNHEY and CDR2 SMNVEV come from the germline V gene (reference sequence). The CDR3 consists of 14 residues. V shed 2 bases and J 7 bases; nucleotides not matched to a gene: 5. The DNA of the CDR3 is TGTGCCAGCAGTTTAACAGCGGGAACCAACATTCAGTACTTC. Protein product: CASSLTAGTNIQYF.